The present T cell receptor (beta chain) was sequenced within a study of T cell repertoires in cytomegalovirus infection. Points on this clonotype: Its matching antigen is unknown.

TCRdb fed the reads into MiXCR, producing one record per CDR3 protein. The table records roughly 120,000 distinct CDR3 sequences, more than 30% of them present only once. Study results and caveats: Clonotype analysis showed dominance of the ex vivo response by HLA-C-restricted CMV-specific TCR beta clonotypes.

This receptor was obtained from a human donor in good health (CMV status not recorded). Some clones in this sample may be carry-over from other donors' samples. The sample was CD8+ T cells from cultured PBMCs, taken from culture after CMV antigen stimulation.

The CDR3 here is CASSLALYNYNEQFF. Written as DNA, the CDR3 is TGTGCCAGCAGCCTAGCGCTTTATAACTACAATGAGCAGTTCTTC. V gene TRBV27 combines with J gene TRBJ2-1; the D gene is possibly TRBD2 (6 bases). V lost 6 bases and J lost 3, with 15 bases in between. The V gene's germline CDR1 is MNHEY and CDR2 SMNVEV (reference sequence). This CDR3 region has 15 residues.